The clone carrying this T cell receptor (beta chain) was recorded many times. What it binds is not known. Unique molecular identifiers were incorporated during preparation of the TCRbeta library. TCRdb re-derived calls from the PCR reads in MiXCR, one entry per CDR3 protein. In the table there are some 600,000 distinct CDR3 sequences, 10% to 15% of which are singletons. This sample stems from a study of T-cell reconstitution after alpha-beta-depleted transplantation in children. Study-wide findings and caveats: Reportedly, alpha-beta T cells present about two months post-transplant originated from several hundred expanded clones of graft origin. Certain patients had high TCRbeta diversity at day 60, and it came from recipient T cells and thymic progenitors that survived. From newly produced T cells came most of the T-cell counts and diversity one year after transplant.

This CDR3 spans 17 amino acids. Trimming took 3 bases from V and 4 from J; bases not matched to a gene: 10. Germline V lookup: CDR1 SGHDN, CDR2 FVKESK. The source was PBMCs, mostly from graft donor cells, collected 360 days after TCRalphabeta/CD19-depleted stem cell transplant. This chain uses TRBV14 with TRBJ2-7; 12 bases are shared with TRBD2. The TCR was taken from a male patient younger than 18 who had a stem cell transplant for acute myeloid leukemia, so the T cells may come from the graft donor. The CDR3 DNA reads as TGTGCCAGCAGCCATACGACTAGCGGGAGATTTAGATACGAGCAGTACTTC. It translates to CASSHTTSGRFRYEQYF.